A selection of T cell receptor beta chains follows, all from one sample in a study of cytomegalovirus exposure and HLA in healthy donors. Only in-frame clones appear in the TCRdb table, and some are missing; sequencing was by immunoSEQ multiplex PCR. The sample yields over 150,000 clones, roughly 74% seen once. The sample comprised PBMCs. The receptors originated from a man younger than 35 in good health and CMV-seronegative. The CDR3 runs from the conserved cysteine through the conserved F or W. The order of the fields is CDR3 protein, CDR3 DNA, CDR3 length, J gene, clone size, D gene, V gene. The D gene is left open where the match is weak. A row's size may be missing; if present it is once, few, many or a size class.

CASSPRRRAPYGYTF,TGTGCCAGTAGTCCTAGGCGACGCGCTCCTTATGGCTACACCTTC,15,TRBJ1-2,few,-,TRBV19
CASSGRRAPGNTIYF,TGTGCCAGCAGTGGGCGGAGGGCCCCTGGAAACACCATATATTTT,15,TRBJ1-3,few,-,TRBV27
CASSYQGSGDTQYF,TGTGCCAGCAGTTATCAGGGGTCTGGAGATACGCAGTATTTT,14,TRBJ2-3,few,-,TRBV6-4
CASSLGAHETQYF,TGTGCCAGCAGCTTGGGGGCTCACGAGACCCAGTACTTC,13,TRBJ2-5,-,-,TRBV5-4
CASSLESRLAANTGELFF,TGCGCCAGCAGCTTGGAATCACGACTAGCGGCTAACACCGGGGAGCTGTTTTTT,18,TRBJ2-2,once,TRBD2,TRBV5-1
CASSGVGTGASQPQHF,TGTGCCAGCAGTGGCGTGGGCACAGGGGCCAGTCAGCCCCAGCATTTT,16,TRBJ1-5,-,TRBD1,TRBV25-1
CASSKQGDLRQPQHF,TGTGCCAGTAGTAAACAGGGAGATCTTAGGCAGCCCCAGCATTTT,15,TRBJ1-5,-,-,TRBV19
CASSLVTGAAGSTNEKLFF,TGCGCCAGCAGCTTGGTTACGGGAGCAGCGGGTTCAACTAATGAAAAACTGTTTTTT,19,TRBJ1-4,-,-,TRBV5-1
CASSQTGGAVFSEAFF,TGTGCCAGCTCACAAACAGGGGGCGCCGTGTTCTCTGAAGCTTTCTTT,16,TRBJ1-1,-,TRBD1,TRBV18
CASSLDPRQGAFF,TGTGCCAGCAGCTTAGATCCGAGACAGGGAGCTTTCTTT,13,TRBJ1-1,few,TRBD1,TRBV11-3
CARERDSANYGYTF,TGTGCCCGCGAAAGAGACAGCGCTAACTATGGCTACACCTTC,14,TRBJ1-2,-,-,TRBV5-8
CASSRPGEAFF,TGTGCCAGCAGCAGACCGGGAGAAGCTTTCTTT,11,TRBJ1-1,once,-,TRBV6-5
CASSFPFGQGKANYGYTF,TGTGCCAGCAGCTTCCCGTTTGGACAGGGGAAGGCTAACTATGGCTACACCTTC,18,TRBJ1-2,-,TRBD1,TRBV7-9
CASSLPTGLAGELFF,TGCGCCAGCAGCTTACCGACAGGTTTAGCCGGGGAGCTGTTTTTT,15,TRBJ2-2,-,-,TRBV5-1
CASTRSNTGELFF,TGTGCCAGCACTAGGTCTAACACCGGGGAGCTGTTTTTT,13,TRBJ2-2,-,-,TRBV2